The entry below gives a single TCR beta chain sequence along with its context. This specimen comes from a study of blood T cell repertoires in COVID-19. The V gene's germline CDR1 is KGHSY and CDR2 FQNENV. Trimming took off 4 bases at V and 7 bases at J, with 14 bases between the two ends. The CDR3 is 15 residues long. Produced via immunoSEQ multiplex PCR; TCRdb's table is partial and in-frame only. The sample consists of 250,000 to 350,000 clones, about nine tenths of them appearing once. The rearrangement joins TRBV16 to TRBJ1-6; weak D call: TRBD1 (5 bases). The material sequenced was peripheral blood. The clonotype was recovered from a woman between 50 and 59 years old who had recovered from COVID-19. The CDR3 coding sequence is TGTGCCAGCAGCCGCCGACAGAATGAGAATTCACCCCTCCACTTT. It yields the protein CASSRRQNENSPLHF.